A selection of T cell receptor beta chains follows, all from one sample in a study of blood T cell repertoires in COVID-19. TCRdb keeps only in-frame clones here, not all; method: immunoSEQ multiplex PCR. The sample has nearly 300,000 clones; about 91% are singletons. Sequenced input: peripheral blood. All receptors derive from a woman in her 30s who had recovered from COVID-19. The CDR3 runs from the conserved cysteine through the conserved F or W. D genes are given only for firm matches. Part of the rows lack a size; the others show once, few, many or a class for expanded clones.

abundance,v_gene,j_gene,d_gene,CDR3nt,CDR3aa
NA,TRBV20-1,TRBJ1-2,NA,TGCAGTGCTAGTCTCGACATAAACTATGGCTACACCTTC,CSASLDINYGYTF
NA,TRBV5-1,TRBJ2-7,TRBD2,TGCGCCAGCAGTTCGTCTAGCGGGTACTACGAGCAGTACTTC,CASSSSSGYYEQYF
NA,TRBV5-1,TRBJ1-2,NA,TGCGCCAGCAGCTTGGTAGGGCACGGAGACAGCCCCTACTCCTATGGCTACACCTTC,CASSLVGHGDSPYSYGYTF
NA,TRBV19,TRBJ1-6,TRBD1,TGTGCCAGCCGGGGGGGACAGTCAGTACCGAGCTCCTATAATTCACCCCTCCACTTT,CASRGGQSVPSSYNSPLHF
NA,TRBV5-6,TRBJ2-7,NA,TGTGCCAGCAGCCCGCAACCAGGGGACTCCTACGAGCAGTACTTC,CASSPQPGDSYEQYF
NA,TRBV7-3,TRBJ1-2,TRBD1,TGTGCCAGCAGCATGGACAGGGGGCATGGCTACACCTTC,CASSMDRGHGYTF
NA,TRBV29-1,TRBJ2-2,TRBD1,TGCAGCGTGGGTAGGGGTCCGACAGGGGGGCCTAACACCGGGGAGCTGTTTTTT,CSVGRGPTGGPNTGELFF
NA,TRBV2,TRBJ2-5,NA,TGTGCCAGCAAGGAATCAACGGGGTTTGAGACCCAGTACTTC,CASKESTGFETQYF
NA,TRBV28,TRBJ1-5,NA,TGTGCCAGCAGCCGCAATCGTCGGTCTAATCAGCCCCAGCATTTT,CASSRNRRSNQPQHF
NA,TRBV3-1/TRBV3-2,TRBJ2-4,NA,TGTGCCAGCAGCCAGCTAGACTCGAACATTCAGTACTTC,CASSQLDSNIQYF
many,TRBV7-2,TRBJ1-2,NA,TGTGCCAGCAGCCATACACCTAACTATGGCTACACCTTC,CASSHTPNYGYTF
NA,TRBV7-2,TRBJ2-3,NA,TGTGCCAGCAGCTTCCCCGGGGGAGACACAGATACGCAGTATTTT,CASSFPGGDTDTQYF
NA,TRBV30,TRBJ1-3,TRBD1,TGTGCCTGGGACAGGGCGGCTGGAAACACCATATATTTT,CAWDRAAGNTIYF
NA,TRBV14,TRBJ1-1,NA,TGTGCCAGCAGCCAGCGGGCCCGGGCCACTGAAGCTTTCTTT,CASSQRARATEAFF
few,TRBV18,TRBJ2-7,TRBD1,TGTGCCAGCTCACCGGACAGGAGCTCCTACGAGCAGTACTTC,CASSPDRSSYEQYF
NA,TRBV19,TRBJ2-7,NA,TGTGCCAGTAGTATGGCAGGGCGGCACGAGCAGTACTTC,CASSMAGRHEQYF
NA,TRBV5-3,TRBJ1-2,NA,TGTGCCAGAAGCTTGGTTCAGGGGATGGATGGCTACACCTTC,CARSLVQGMDGYTF
NA,TRBV23-1,TRBJ1-6,NA,TGCGCCAGCAGTCGGCAAAATAATTCACCCCTCCACTTT,CASSRQNNSPLHF
NA,TRBV5-1,TRBJ2-3,NA,TGCGCCAGCAGCCCAGGTGGGGTCTCCGGGGGCACAGATACGCAGTATTTT,CASSPGGVSGGTDTQYF
NA,TRBV7-8,TRBJ1-2,NA,TGTGCCAGCAGCTTCCTCTCGGGGCGGGGTGGCTACACCTTC,CASSFLSGRGGYTF
NA,TRBV10-3,TRBJ2-3,TRBD1,TGTGCCGCCTCGGGACAGGCTAAAGATACGCAGTATTTT,CAASGQAKDTQYF
NA,TRBV4-1,TRBJ2-1,TRBD2,TGCGCCAGCAGCCAAGAACCGAGGATGGCGGGGGGGTCCTACAATGAGCAGTTCTTC,CASSQEPRMAGGSYNEQFF
NA,TRBV7-9,TRBJ1-3,NA,TGTGCCAGCAGTCGTAACTCTGGAAACACCATATATTTT,CASSRNSGNTIYF
NA,TRBV14,TRBJ1-6,NA,TGTGCCAGCAGCCAACGGAATTCACCCCTCCACTTT,CASSQRNSPLHF
NA,TRBV30,TRBJ2-1,NA,TGTGCCTGGAGCGCAGGGTCAGTCGATGAGCAGTTCTTC,CAWSAGSVDEQFF
NA,TRBV3-1/TRBV3-2,TRBJ2-2,TRBD2,TGTGCCAGCAGCCCTAAGACTAGCCCCGGGGAGCTGTTTTTT,CASSPKTSPGELFF
NA,TRBV6-5,TRBJ1-2,TRBD1,TGTGCCAGCAGGCCACTGGACAGGTACTATGGCTACACCTTC,CASRPLDRYYGYTF
NA,TRBV3-1/TRBV3-2,TRBJ2-3,TRBD2,TGTGCCAGCAGCCTAGGACTAGCGGGTAGCACAGATACGCAGTATTTT,CASSLGLAGSTDTQYF
NA,TRBV18,TRBJ1-3,NA,TGTGCCAGCTCACCACCGGGGGCTTCTGGAAACACCATATATTTT,CASSPPGASGNTIYF
NA,TRBV25-1,TRBJ1-2,TRBD1,TGTGCCAGCAGTGATCCAGGACAGGGGGTGAACTATGGCTACACCTTC,CASSDPGQGVNYGYTF
NA,TRBV28,TRBJ1-2,NA,TGTGCCAGCAGTTTCCCAAACTATGGCTACACCTTC,CASSFPNYGYTF
NA,TRBV5-1,TRBJ2-1,NA,TGCGCCAGCAGCTTGGCCGGCGGGGCCGGAGGGCAGTTCTTC,CASSLAGGAGGQFF
NA,TRBV28,TRBJ2-7,TRBD1,TGTGCCAGCAGACCCGGGACAGTTTCCTACGAGCAGTACTTC,CASRPGTVSYEQYF
NA,TRBV5-4,TRBJ2-5,TRBD2,TGTGCCAGCACCCAGCGGGGGGTCCCCGGGCAGACCCAGTACTTC,CASTQRGVPGQTQYF
NA,TRBV14,TRBJ2-5,TRBD2,TGTGCCAGCAGCCACCCACTAGCGCGAGACGGGGCCCAGTACTTC,CASSHPLARDGAQYF
NA,TRBV10-3,TRBJ1-5,NA,TGTGCCATCAGTGAGTCGGCCCCAGGGGATCAGCCCCAGCATTTT,CAISESAPGDQPQHF
once,TRBV2,TRBJ1-5,NA,TGTGCCAGCAGTAGGGCAGGGGTATACCAGCCCCAGCATTTT,CASSRAGVYQPQHF
few,TRBV29-1,TRBJ1-2,NA,TGCAGCGTTGGAAGCGGGTTAATCTATGGCTACACCTTC,CSVGSGLIYGYTF
NA,TRBV2,TRBJ2-7,TRBD2,TGTGCCAGCAGTGAAGGGGGACTAGGAACCCAAAAGTACTTC,CASSEGGLGTQKYF
few,TRBV6-6,TRBJ1-1,NA,TGTGCCAGCAGTTACTCGGACAGTGAAGCTTTCTTT,CASSYSDSEAFF
NA,TRBV7-2,TRBJ2-7,TRBD1,TGTGCCAGCACCCTGGACAGGGCCGACTACGAGCAGTACTTC,CASTLDRADYEQYF
NA,TRBV4-1,TRBJ1-4,NA,TGCGCCAGCAGCCAAGATCTAGCGGCAACTAATGAAAAACTGTTTTTT,CASSQDLAATNEKLFF
NA,TRBV6-1,TRBJ1-5,TRBD1,TGTGCCAGCAGTGACGGTGCACAGGGGCTCGGACCCCAGCATTTT,CASSDGAQGLGPQHF
NA,TRBV5-1,TRBJ2-7,TRBD2,TGCGCCAGCAGCTTAACTAGCGGGGGGGCGTTCTACGAGCAGTACTTC,CASSLTSGGAFYEQYF
once,TRBV7-2,TRBJ2-3,TRBD1,TGTGCCAGCAGCTTAGCGCCGGAGACAGGGGGGGGAGATACGCAGTATTTT,CASSLAPETGGGDTQYF
once,TRBV4-2,TRBJ2-5,TRBD2,TGTGCCAGCAGCCAAGAGGGGACTAGCGGGGGGGACCTAATAGAGACCCAGTACTTC,CASSQEGTSGGDLIETQYF
NA,TRBV24-1,TRBJ1-2,NA,TGTGCCACCAGTGATAAGACAGCTGGGGACTATGGCTACACCTTC,CATSDKTAGDYGYTF
once,TRBV7-6,TRBJ1-2,NA,TGTGCCAGCAGCTTAGATACGGGGGGCCGTGGCTACACCTTC,CASSLDTGGRGYTF
NA,TRBV19,TRBJ1-5,NA,TGTGCCAGTAGTTTCCTCCGTCAGCCCCAGCATTTT,CASSFLRQPQHF
once,TRBV11-2,TRBJ2-7,NA,TGTGCCAGCAGCTTACAGAGCGGTTCCTACGAGCAGTACTTC,CASSLQSGSYEQYF
NA,TRBV5-1,TRBJ1-1,NA,TGCGCCAGCAGCTTCCAGGGGATGAGTACTGAAGCTTTCTTT,CASSFQGMSTEAFF
NA,TRBV5-4,TRBJ1-1,NA,TGTGCCAGCAGCTTGAAGTGGTCGGCAGGGTTGGACACTGAAGCTTTCTTT,CASSLKWSAGLDTEAFF